Detailed here is one T cell receptor beta chain. Its antigen is not known. The length of the CDR3 is 13 residues. CDR1 is MGHRA, CDR2 YSYEKL, per germline. Trimming left V 2 bases short and J 9 bases short, with 13 bases between. CD4+ cells were positively selected first, then anti-CD25 beads isolated CD4+CD25+ regulatory T cells. The data belong to a study of relationships among human T cell subsets. Findings of the study overall: V, D, J usage, CDR3 length and N-additions were similar across seven subsets.

From mRNA, alpha and beta CDR3 regions were amplified using semiquantitative ARM-PCR. Tagged nested gene-specific primers were used first, then communal superprimers amplified exponentially. MiXCR, applied by TCRdb to the multiplex PCR reads, yields one record per CDR3 protein. In the table there are approximately 14,000 distinct CDR3 sequences, 60% of which are singletons. Sequencing input: Tregs sorted from blood. The source of this sequence is a middle-aged man in good health. V gene TRBV4-1 combines with J gene TRBJ2-5; possibly TRBD1 or TRBD2 for D (5 bases each). The chain's CDR3 is CASSQNGTAAQYF. The CDR3, as DNA: TGCGCCAGCAGCCAAAATGGGACGGCGGCCCAGTACTTC.